This is a list of T cell receptor beta chains from one sample in a study of T-cell memory formation after mild COVID-19. TCRdb re-analysed the 5' RACE reads in MiXCR, keeping a single row per CDR3 protein. The sample shows some 260,000 distinct CDR3 sequences, roughly 15% of them seen only once. The specimen sequenced was PBMCs or a T cell subset sorted from them (not recorded which). The receptors were sampled from a man aged 18 to 29 who had mild COVID-19 (a few samples of this study predate the infection). Cell type and time point are not known. The CDR3 runs from the conserved cysteine through the conserved F or W. A D gene is named only where the DNA matches it firmly. A row's size may be missing; if present it is once, few, many or a size class.

abundance: few; v_gene: TRBV10-3; d_gene: -; j_gene: TRBJ2-1; CDR3aa: CAISAGPSVGDYNEQFF; CDR3nt: TGTGCCATCAGCGCTGGTCCCAGCGTGGGCGACTACAATGAGCAGTTCTTC
abundance: few; v_gene: TRBV6-2/TRBV6-3; d_gene: -; j_gene: TRBJ2-1; CDR3aa: CASSPDRLLSYNEQFF; CDR3nt: TGTGCCAGCAGCCCGGACAGACTTCTCTCCTACAATGAGCAGTTCTTC
abundance: -; v_gene: TRBV5-1; d_gene: -; j_gene: TRBJ1-6; CDR3aa: CASSLEVTPNSPLHF; CDR3nt: TGCGCCAGCAGCTTGGAGGTAACACCGAATTCACCCCTCCACTTT
abundance: many; v_gene: TRBV7-2; d_gene: TRBD1; j_gene: TRBJ2-5; CDR3aa: CASSPGQQETQYF; CDR3nt: TGTGCCAGCAGCCCGGGACAGCAAGAGACCCAGTACTTC
abundance: few; v_gene: TRBV5-5; d_gene: -; j_gene: TRBJ2-2; CDR3aa: CASSARRAGELFF; CDR3nt: TGTGCCAGCAGCGCCAGGAGGGCCGGGGAGCTGTTTTTT
abundance: few; v_gene: TRBV7-3; d_gene: -; j_gene: TRBJ1-2; CDR3aa: CASSQRDTARDYTF; CDR3nt: TGTGCCAGCAGCCAAAGGGACACCGCCAGAGACTACACCTTC
abundance: -; v_gene: TRBV10-3; d_gene: -; j_gene: TRBJ2-6; CDR3aa: CAIRGALANVLTF; CDR3nt: TGTGCCATCAGGGGCGCCCTGGCCAACGTCCTGACTTTC
abundance: -; v_gene: TRBV7-9; d_gene: -; j_gene: TRBJ2-7; CDR3aa: CASSSTGTRKPSYEQYF; CDR3nt: TGTGCCAGCAGCTCGACCGGGACACGCAAACCGTCCTACGAGCAGTACTTC
abundance: -; v_gene: TRBV12-5; d_gene: -; j_gene: TRBJ2-7; CDR3aa: CASGLVVSERVHEQYF; CDR3nt: TGTGCTAGTGGTTTGGTCGTGTCAGAGCGGGTCCACGAGCAGTACTTC
abundance: -; v_gene: TRBV7-2; d_gene: -; j_gene: TRBJ2-4; CDR3aa: CASSPSLAKNIQYF; CDR3nt: TGTGCCAGCAGCCCAAGCTTAGCCAAAAACATTCAGTACTTC
abundance: few; v_gene: TRBV2; d_gene: -; j_gene: TRBJ2-1; CDR3aa: CASSGNFEQFF; CDR3nt: TGTGCCAGCAGTGGAAATTTTGAGCAGTTCTTC
abundance: many; v_gene: TRBV12-3/TRBV12-4; d_gene: -; j_gene: TRBJ1-2; CDR3aa: CASSRESGGYTF; CDR3nt: TGTGCCAGCAGCCGCGAGTCGGGTGGCTACACCTTC
abundance: -; v_gene: TRBV28; d_gene: -; j_gene: TRBJ2-2; CDR3aa: CASRWTRGELFF; CDR3nt: TGTGCCAGCAGATGGACACGCGGGGAGCTGTTTTTT
abundance: few; v_gene: TRBV5-5; d_gene: TRBD2; j_gene: TRBJ2-1; CDR3aa: CASSRSSGVNEQFF; CDR3nt: TGTGCCAGCAGCCGCTCTAGCGGGGTCAATGAGCAGTTCTTC
abundance: many; v_gene: TRBV7-2; d_gene: -; j_gene: TRBJ2-2; CDR3aa: CASTPSARPGELFF; CDR3nt: TGTGCCAGCACCCCAAGCGCCAGGCCCGGGGAGCTGTTTTTT
abundance: few; v_gene: TRBV7-2; d_gene: -; j_gene: TRBJ1-5; CDR3aa: CASSLAYGQPQPQHF; CDR3nt: TGTGCCAGCAGCTTAGCCTACGGACAGCCTCAGCCCCAGCATTTT
abundance: few; v_gene: TRBV18; d_gene: TRBD1; j_gene: TRBJ1-1; CDR3aa: CASSADRALYTEAFF; CDR3nt: TGTGCCAGCTCAGCGGACAGGGCCTTGTACACTGAAGCTTTCTTT
abundance: -; v_gene: TRBV6-6; d_gene: -; j_gene: TRBJ2-7; CDR3aa: CASSYSTGGWEQYF; CDR3nt: TGTGCCAGCAGTTACTCGACCGGAGGTTGGGAGCAGTACTTC
abundance: -; v_gene: TRBV20-1; d_gene: -; j_gene: TRBJ2-5; CDR3aa: CSALGYGTQYF; CDR3nt: TGCAGTGCTCTTGGGTATGGGACCCAGTACTTC
abundance: -; v_gene: TRBV5-6; d_gene: -; j_gene: TRBJ2-1; CDR3aa: CASSLFEGSSYNEQFF; CDR3nt: TGTGCCAGCAGCTTGTTCGAGGGGAGCTCCTACAATGAGCAGTTCTTC
abundance: -; v_gene: TRBV9; d_gene: -; j_gene: TRBJ1-1; CDR3aa: CASSPRQDTEAFF; CDR3nt: TGTGCCAGCAGCCCAAGACAGGACACTGAAGCTTTCTTT
abundance: -; v_gene: TRBV4-1; d_gene: TRBD1; j_gene: TRBJ2-5; CDR3aa: CASSQVNRGTQYF; CDR3nt: TGCGCCAGCAGCCAAGTAAACAGGGGGACCCAGTACTTC
abundance: -; v_gene: TRBV6-6; d_gene: -; j_gene: TRBJ1-2; CDR3aa: CASSTTEYGYTF; CDR3nt: TGTGCCAGCAGTACAACAGAATATGGCTACACCTTC
abundance: few; v_gene: TRBV11-1; d_gene: -; j_gene: TRBJ1-1; CDR3aa: CASSDTRGAFTEAFF; CDR3nt: TGTGCCAGCAGCGATACCCGGGGGGCCTTCACTGAAGCTTTCTTT
abundance: few; v_gene: TRBV28; d_gene: -; j_gene: TRBJ2-1; CDR3aa: CASRLTYNEQFF; CDR3nt: TGTGCCAGCAGGCTAACCTACAATGAGCAGTTCTTC
abundance: -; v_gene: TRBV24-1; d_gene: -; j_gene: TRBJ2-5; CDR3aa: CATSDARTPGETQYF; CDR3nt: TGTGCCACCAGTGATGCTCGGACCCCTGGAGAGACCCAGTACTTC
abundance: -; v_gene: TRBV20-1; d_gene: -; j_gene: TRBJ2-5; CDR3aa: CSVYSGDQETQYF; CDR3nt: TGCAGTGTGTATAGCGGCGACCAAGAGACCCAGTACTTC
abundance: few; v_gene: TRBV4-1; d_gene: -; j_gene: TRBJ1-1; CDR3aa: CASSQGFVSVGWAFF; CDR3nt: TGCGCCAGCAGCCAAGGATTCGTTTCCGTGGGGTGGGCTTTCTTT
abundance: few; v_gene: TRBV9; d_gene: -; j_gene: TRBJ2-3; CDR3aa: CASSVGEDTQYF; CDR3nt: TGTGCCAGCAGCGTAGGAGAAGATACGCAGTATTTT
abundance: -; v_gene: TRBV12-3/TRBV12-4; d_gene: -; j_gene: TRBJ1-5; CDR3aa: CASSPGLGLGNQPQHF; CDR3nt: TGTGCCAGCAGTCCGGGGCTCGGTTTGGGCAATCAGCCCCAGCATTTT
abundance: few; v_gene: TRBV24-1; d_gene: TRBD2; j_gene: TRBJ2-1; CDR3aa: CATSDTVAGGYEQFF; CDR3nt: TGTGCCACCAGTGATACGGTAGCGGGGGGCTATGAGCAGTTCTTC